The clone carrying this TCR beta chain was observed a few times. Its antigen remains unidentified. This CDR3 is also generated by other DNA sequences in the sample. At deep level, the assay was performed. The data were produced by immunoSEQ multiplex PCR, yet TCRdb's version contains in-frame clones alone and is incomplete. The repertoire holds under 1,100,000 clones, with roughly 80% as singletons. The entry originates in a study of shared clonotypes between healthy human individuals. Whole-study context: Each donor contributed plates that comprised three CD4 naive, three CD4 memory, two CD8 naive and one CD8 memory. General study points: Only blood was sampled; tissue repertoires likely differ.

This CDR3 comprises 15 residues. CDR1 is SGHRS and CDR2 is YFSETQ in the germline V gene. J gave up 4 bases and V 0 bases, and 0 bases lay outside the gene matches. The rearrangement joins TRBV5-1 to TRBJ2-1, with 11 bases aligning to TRBD2. Material for sequencing was memory CD4+ T cells sorted from blood. Subset of the sample: CD45RA-negative fraction. The sequence was obtained from a young man in good health. The CDR3 nucleotides read TGCGCCAGCAGCTTGGGACTAGCGGGGTACAATGAGCAGTTCTTC. It encodes CASSLGLAGYNEQFF. The full variable domain, with the rest looked up from reference TRBV5-1 and TRBJ2-1, is KAGVTQTPRYLIKTRGQQVTLSCSPISGHRSVSWYQQTPGQGLQFLFEYFSETQRNKGNFPGRFSGRQFSNSRSEMNVSTLELGDSALYLCASSLGLAGYNEQFFGPGTRLTVL.